Listed below are T cell receptor beta chains from one sample, sequenced in a study of cytomegalovirus exposure and HLA in healthy donors. TCRdb's table, derived via immunoSEQ multiplex PCR, lists solely in-frame clones and lacks some. The sample consists of about 180,000 clones, over 75% of them appearing once. Sequenced: PBMCs. The receptors derive from a woman in her twenties or thirties in good health and CMV-seronegative. CDR3s include the opening cysteine and the closing phenylalanine or tryptophan.

V gene | CDR3 protein
TRBV19 | CASTSTPQGIAEAFF
TRBV5-1 | CASSLGTGAVDQPQHF
TRBV4-2 | CASSQEAVNTEAFF
TRBV6-6 | CASSYPGQGGNTEAFF
TRBV29-1 | CSVEDWRAREGRETQYF
TRBV11-1 | CASSSRGYGYTF
TRBV27 | CASSFYPVVETQYF
TRBV10-3 | CAIKEHMNTEAFF
TRBV19 | CASTQSRPKPGQGVSTEAFF
TRBV18 | CASSPLFLPQGRNTIYF
TRBV7-2 | CASSLGAYEKLFF
TRBV7-8 | CASSLVYWGDTGELFF
TRBV4-2 | CASSHGQGSPSSNTGELFF
TRBV18 | CASSPRRETEAFF
TRBV10-3 | CAISESAGTEAFF
TRBV7-6 | CASSPFGGGAPGELFF
TRBV20-1 | CSATSTDTQYF
TRBV7-3 | CASSLSRDIYYEQYF
TRBV4-2 | CASSQGLAGGRTDTQYF
TRBV6-1 | CASSEKPSSPLHF
TRBV5-4 | CASSLELQGGSGANVLTF
TRBV15 | CATSNVRAEQFF
TRBV7-9 | CASSPQPSGNTIYF
TRBV30 | CACRGYTDTQYF
TRBV9 | CASSVAPGGSGEAFF
TRBV9 | CASSVAIQGEAEAFF
TRBV10-3 | CAISIGETSGTDTQYF
TRBV21-1 | CASVSPGVTEAFF
TRBV6-5 | CASSYLTGSGYTF
TRBV6-5 | CASSDPSGGVDTQYF
TRBV25-1 | CASSDARAQGFYEQYF
TRBV6-5 | CASSPGDGTYEQYF
TRBV9 | CASSPGKRVANEQFF
TRBV19 | CASSSFLQGLKTNTEAFF
TRBV6-5 | CASSSRQGAYEQYF
TRBV18 | CASSLGQPQFF
TRBV5-1 | CASSSGTGRETQYF
TRBV6-6 | CASSLKGGNEKLFF
TRBV5-1 | CASAGGLSSYEQYF
TRBV5-1 | CASKLSGSTDTQYF